The 28 T cell receptor beta chains reported below all come from one sample, sequenced in a study of siplizumab effects on memory and regulatory T cells. Assay used: immunoSEQ multiplex PCR; TCRdb lists only in-frame clones, some missing. This sample yields 55,000 to 70,000 clones, of which 90% to 95% are seen a single time; around 40% belongs to the top ten. The sample was CD8+ T cells sorted from blood. Receptor source: a human donor in good health.

The rearrangement joins TRBV15 to TRBJ1-1; 7 positions match TRBD1. Germline CDR1 and CDR2: LNHNV and YYDKDF (reference sequence). The ends lost 5 bases at V and 4 bases at J; junction bases unmatched: 7. CDR3 length equals 14 residues. CDR3 in DNA: TGTGCCACCAGCGGAACAGGGGTCGGCACTGAAGCTTTCTTT. Translating it yields CATSGTGVGTEAFF.

CDR3 nucleotide sequence: TGCGCCAGCAGCCAAGATCCCCGGACAACTGGAAACACCATATATTTT. This translates into CASSQDPRTTGNTIYF. The V and J genes are TRBV4-3 and TRBJ1-3, with a possible D match to TRBD1 (5 bases). The CDR3 has 16 residues. V was shortened by 0 bases and J by 2 bases, with 11 bases between the two germline ends. Germline assignment: CDR1 LGHNA and CDR2 YSLEER.

J is TRBJ2-7 and V is TRBV11-3; TRBD1 matches at 7 bases. This CDR3 contains 12 residues. The germline V gene has CDR1 SGHNT and CDR2 YENEEA. V shed 10 bases, J shed 5 bases, and the junction held 8 bases outside the gene matches. CDR3: CAIDRVADEQYF. DNA for the CDR3: TGTGCCATAGACAGGGTAGCCGACGAGCAGTACTTC.

V gene TRBV29-1 combines with J gene TRBJ2-1; 7 nucleotides match TRBD2. Germline V gene sequence: CDR1 SQVTM, CDR2 ANQGSEA. J lost 7 bases, V lost 5 bases, and 2 bases had no gene match. The CDR3 contains 11 residues. CDR3 region: CSVLGRNEQFF. The CDR3 bases are TGCAGCGTTCTCGGGAGGAATGAGCAGTTCTTC.

This clone was counted a single time. The rearrangement uses TRBV9 and TRBJ2-2, with D perhaps matching TRBD1 or TRBD2 (5 bases each). Between the trimmed V and J ends, which lost 0 bases and 3 bases, there was a span of 15 bases. The CDR3 extends over 17 amino acids. The germline gives CDR1 SGDLS, CDR2 YYNGEE. The CDR3: CASSVATRGRDTGELFF. For the CDR3, the DNA is TGTGCCAGCAGCGTAGCTACGAGGGGCCGAGACACCGGGGAGCTGTTTTTT.

The chain uses TRBV2 and TRBJ2-1; possibly TRBD2 for D (5 bases). Looked up from germline, CDR1 is SNHLY and CDR2 is FYNNEI. This CDR3 spans 11 amino acids. The CDR3 bases are TGTGTACGGGAATCCCACAATGAGCAGTTCTTC. Residues: CVRESHNEQFF.

The rearrangement joins TRBV29-1 to TRBJ1-2, with D perhaps matching TRBD1 (5 bases). CDR3 size: 13 residues. V was shortened by 1 base and J by 8 bases, with 14 bases between the two germline ends. Germline assignment: CDR1 SQVTM and CDR2 ANQGSEA. CDR3 region: CSVEVVGVEGYTF. CDR3 in DNA: TGCAGCGTTGAAGTCGTGGGGGTCGAGGGCTACACCTTC.

This chain uses TRBV27 with TRBJ2-3; no firm D call. Trimming pared 0 bases from V and 4 bases from J, leaving 2 bases between. CDR1 is MNHEY and CDR2 is SMNVEV in the germline V gene (reference sequence). The CDR3 is 12 amino acids. CDR3 loop: CASSLSPDTQYF. As DNA, the CDR3 is TGTGCCAGCAGTTTATCACCAGATACGCAGTATTTT.

DNA of the CDR3: TGTGCCAGTAGTATAAAACCCGACTGGCGGGAGACCCAGTACTTC. Protein sequence: CASSIKPDWRETQYF. The J gene is TRBJ2-5, the V gene TRBV19, with D unresolved. In germline, CDR1 is LNHDA, CDR2 SQIVND (reference sequence). The V and J ends lost 2 bases and 5 bases respectively, with 15 bases between them. The CDR3 spans 15 residues.

The chain is built from TRBV7-9 and TRBJ2-7, with 8 bases that match TRBD1. Trimming at V came to 5 bases and at J to 3 bases, leaving 12 bases not matched to a gene. CDR1 SEHNR and CDR2 FQNEAQ come from the germline V gene (reference sequence). This CDR3 spans 16 amino acids. This CDR3 reads CASSPTTGGLFYEQYF. The CDR3, as DNA: TGTGCCAGCAGCCCGACAACAGGGGGACTGTTCTACGAGCAGTACTTC.

This rearrangement joins TRBV4-1 to TRBJ2-1, with D hard to call. CDR1 is MGHRA and CDR2 is YSYEKL in the germline V gene. The germline V and J ends were trimmed by 1 base and 12 bases, with 16 bases remaining between them. The CDR3 runs to 14 residues. CDR3: CASSQVRISPRQFF. As DNA, the CDR3 is TGCGCCAGCAGCCAAGTCCGGATTTCTCCCCGGCAGTTCTTC.

The CDR3 sequence: CASSEALQGAGGYTF. For the CDR3, the DNA is TGTGCCAGCAGTGAAGCGTTGCAGGGGGCAGGTGGCTACACCTTC. This chain joins TRBV2 and TRBJ1-2; 8 positions match TRBD1. This CDR3 is 15 amino acids long. Germline V CDR1 and CDR2: SNHLY, FYNNEI. The V and J ends lost 0 bases and 7 bases, in that order; junction bases with no gene match: 7.

This chain connects TRBV5-1 to TRBJ1-1, with D possibly TRBD1 on 6 matching bases. Trimming shortened V by 0 bases and J by 5 bases, and 17 bases separated the two germline ends. The CDR3 has 16 amino acids. In germline, CDR1 is SGHRS, CDR2 YFSETQ. The CDR3 protein is CASSLGYGGQWTEAFF. The DNA for the CDR3 is TGCGCCAGCAGCTTGGGTTATGGGGGGCAGTGGACTGAAGCTTTCTTT.

V gene TRBV28 combines with J gene TRBJ2-1; D gene uncertain. V was trimmed by 10 bases and J by 1 base, leaving 11 bases between them. This CDR3 is built from 13 residues. CDR1 and CDR2 (germline): MDHEN, SYDVKM. CDR3 residues: CATIDGSYNEQFF. CDR3 in DNA: TGTGCCACCATCGACGGGTCCTACAATGAGCAGTTCTTC. The complete variable domain, with remaining parts taken from reference TRBV28 and TRBJ2-1, reads DVKVTQSSRYLVKRTGEKVFLECVQDMDHENMFWYRQDPGLGLRLIYFSYDVKMKEKGDIPEGYSVSREKKERFSLILESASTNQTSMYLCATIDGSYNEQFFGPGTRLTVL.

The chain couples TRBV7-9 to TRBJ2-7; D is possibly TRBD2 (6 bases). Germline assignment: CDR1 SEHNR and CDR2 FQNEAQ (reference sequence). V lost 8 bases, J lost 7 bases, and 21 bases lay in between. The CDR3 is 14 residues long. The CDR3 DNA reads as TGTGCCAGCCTAAAGGAGGGCGGGTCTGAAGAGCAGTACTTC. It specifies CASLKEGGSEEQYF.

The chain is built from TRBV14 and TRBJ2-1, with D tentatively TRBD1 (6 bases). Per germline, CDR1 SGHDN and CDR2 FVKESK. Trimming took 6 bases from V and 4 from J, leaving 19 bases between them. CDR3 size: 16 residues. This chain's CDR3 is CASSHGARTEYNEQFF. DNA of the CDR3: TGTGCCAGCAGTCACGGAGCAAGGACAGAATACAATGAGCAGTTCTTC.

The CDR3 region is CASSLRAGAHYGYTF. DNA for the CDR3: TGTGCCAGCAGCTTAAGGGCAGGGGCGCACTATGGCTACACCTTC. The gene calls are TRBV7-6 and TRBJ1-2; TRBD1 is a possible D gene (6 bases). Per germline, CDR1 SGHVS and CDR2 FNYEAQ. The CDR3 spans 15 residues. V lost 2 bases and J 3 bases, leaving 13 bases between the germline ends.

The chain carries TRBV6-4 and TRBJ2-7; the D is unclear. The CDR3 has 13 residues. V shed 4 bases and J shed 4 bases, with 11 bases lying between them. The V gene's germline CDR1 is MRHNA and CDR2 SNTAGT. CDR3 bases: TGTGCCAGCAGTGTTTTTCCCCTTTACGAGCAGTACTTC. Amino acid sequence: CASSVFPLYEQYF.

The V gene is TRBV30, the J gene TRBJ2-7; D gene uncertain. Germline V gene sequence: CDR1 GTSNPN, CDR2 SVGIG (reference sequence). This CDR3 contains 16 residues. Deletions cut 3 bases from V and 3 bases from J, with 21 bases between. The CDR3, as DNA: TGTGCCTGGAGGGGCCCCCGGGCAGGCGCCGGCTACGAGCAGTACTTC. It yields the protein CAWRGPRAGAGYEQYF.

This chain connects TRBV5-4 to TRBJ2-3, with D perhaps being TRBD1 or TRBD2 (5 bases each). CDR1 is SGHNT and CDR2 is YYREEE in the germline V gene (reference sequence). The CDR3 is 15 residues long. V was trimmed by 0 bases and J by 4 bases, leaving 12 bases between them. The CDR3 bases are TGTGCCAGCAGCTTGGTATGGGGGTCGGCAGATACGCAGTATTTT. Translating gives CASSLVWGSADTQYF.

This chain uses TRBV9 with TRBJ1-3; D gene uncertain. V shed 3 bases and J shed 4 bases, with 8 bases lying between them. The CDR3 contains 13 residues. Germline CDR1 SGDLS, CDR2 YYNGEE. CDR3 protein: CASSGALGNTIYF. The CDR3 nucleotides are TGTGCCAGCAGCGGGGCTCTGGGAAACACCATATATTTT.

The J gene is TRBJ2-3, the V gene TRBV2; D unresolved. The CDR3 contains 12 residues. Germline CDR1 reads SNHLY; CDR2 reads FYNNEI. Trimming stripped 6 bases from V and 0 bases from J, with 4 bases between. The CDR3 DNA reads TGTGCCAGCAGCCACAGCACAGATACGCAGTATTTT. This sequence encodes CASSHSTDTQYF.

With respect to this clone: Other nucleotide sequences in the sample specify the same CDR3. This chain connects TRBV7-9 to TRBJ2-7; TRBD2 might be the D (5 bases). Trimming took off 3 bases at V and 0 bases at J, with 9 bases between the two ends. The CDR3 runs 14 residues. Germline lookup yields CDR1 SEHNR and CDR2 FQNEAQ (reference sequence). The CDR3 nucleotides read TGTGCCAGCAGCTTTACCGGGAACTCCTACGAGCAGTACTTC. It specifies CASSFTGNSYEQYF. Drawing the rest from reference TRBV7-9 and TRBJ2-7, the complete variable domain is DTGVSQNPRHKITKRGQNVTFRCDPISEHNRLYWYRQTLGQGPEFLTYFQNEAQLEKSRLLSDRFSAERPKGSFSTLEIQRTEQGDSAMYLCASSFTGNSYEQYFGPGTRLTVT.

The chain links TRBV5-8 to TRBJ2-7, with D unresolved. This CDR3 spans 16 amino acids. CDR1 is SGHTS and CDR2 is YDEGEE in the germline V gene. Trimming cost V 2 bases and J 3 bases, with 18 bases left between them. The CDR3 nucleotides read TGTGCCAGCAGCTTTTTGGTAACGCAGTCTATCTACGAGCAGTACTTC. Protein: CASSFLVTQSIYEQYF.

The V gene is TRBV27, the J gene TRBJ2-3; D is unresolved. This CDR3 contains 15 residues. The germline V and J ends were trimmed by 0 bases and 2 bases, with 9 bases remaining between them. CDR1 is MNHEY and CDR2 is SMNVEV in the germline V gene (reference sequence). This chain's CDR3 is CASSLSVGYTDTQYF. Here the CDR3 DNA reads TGTGCCAGCAGTTTATCGGTAGGCTACACAGATACGCAGTATTTT.

This chain connects TRBV9 to TRBJ2-1, with a weak D call TRBD2 (6 bases). CDR1 is SGDLS and CDR2 is YYNGEE in the germline V gene. Trimming stripped 0 bases from V and 0 bases from J, with 19 bases between. The CDR3 is 19 residues long. DNA for the CDR3: TGTGCCAGCAGCGTAGCGAGAGAAATAGCGGTGAGCTCCTACAATGAGCAGTTCTTC. As protein: CASSVAREIAVSSYNEQFF.

The rearrangement joins TRBV27 to TRBJ2-2; TRBD2 is a possible D gene (6 bases). V was cut by 1 base and J by 4 bases, with 13 bases left in between. CDR1 and CDR2 (germline): MNHEY, SMNVEV (reference sequence). This CDR3 contains 16 residues. The CDR3 region is CASSLFGGIFTGELFF. The CDR3 region has the DNA TGTGCCAGCAGTTTATTTGGCGGGATCTTCACCGGGGAGCTGTTTTTT.

The chain is built from TRBV5-5 and TRBJ2-1; 7 bases are a match to TRBD2. This CDR3 has 15 residues. Germline trimming cut 0 bases from V and 7 bases from J; bases unmatched to any gene: 7. Germline V lookup: CDR1 SGHKS, CDR2 YYEKEE (reference sequence). In nucleotides, the CDR3 is TGTGCCAGCAGCTTGGGGGCGGGAGTTGGAAATGAGCAGTTCTTC. This sequence encodes CASSLGAGVGNEQFF.